The TCR beta chain under discussion was sequenced for a study of blood T cells in healthy people across ages. Germline V gene data show CDR1 as SGHRS and CDR2 as YFSETQ. Trimming left V 1 base short and J 10 bases short, with 8 bases between. The CDR3 runs to 12 residues. Regarding the study as a whole: Diversity estimates from one million T cells were considered underestimates. Relative to aged donors, long-lived donors carried more naive CD4+ cells and displayed higher diversity.

Using a J-beta primer mix together with a sample-barcoded 5' primer, a second PCR was run for about 7 to 12 cycles. The yield of each sample was at least 2.5 million CDR3-containing paired-end reads. TCRdb re-derived calls from the 5' RACE reads in MiXCR, one entry per CDR3 protein. This sample has over 1,500,000 distinct CDR3 sequences, with more than 35% found just once. Per-sample yields of isolated PBMCs were at least 7 million. In the case of this clonotype: Its antigen is as yet unknown.

Sequencing input: blood. This clonotype originated in a human donor in good health. The chain carries TRBV5-1 and TRBJ2-2; the D is unclear. The chain's CDR3 is CASSLRQEELFF. The CDR3 DNA is TGCGCCAGCAGCTTGAGGCAGGAGGAGCTGTTTTTT.